The table lists the clone carrying this TCR beta chain with many counts. The target antigen is unknown. It was RNA transcripts that yielded the amplified TCR beta CDR3 regions. First-round RT-PCR targeting the TCR CDR3 was performed with the HTBI primer set. TCRdb re-derived calls from the multiplex PCR reads in MiXCR, one entry per CDR3 protein. The sample has about 59,000 distinct CDR3 sequences, approximately 57% seen once; the top ten hold approximately 3.5%. Each diagnosis drew on symptoms, thyroxine, TRAb, thyroid ultrasound and orbital computed tomography findings. Between the trimmed V and J ends, which lost 1 base and 8 bases, there was a span of 14 bases. This CDR3 comprises 14 residues. Germline V gives CDR1 SGHVS, CDR2 FNYEAQ. This sample stems from a study of T cells in Graves' hyperthyroidism and ophthalmopathy. Study results and caveats: Model-based prediction identified ophthalmopathy a median 6.5 months prior to its onset. Ophthalmopathy and stable hyperthyroidism were separated by a 13 V-J model.

V usage is TRBV7-6 and J usage is TRBJ1-2, with no clear D. Sequencing was done on a sample of blood. The receptor comes from a woman in her fifties or sixties with Graves' ophthalmopathy. CDR3 protein: CASSLGGLREGYTF. For the CDR3, the DNA is TGTGCCAGCAGCTTAGGAGGCCTTAGGGAAGGCTACACCTTC.